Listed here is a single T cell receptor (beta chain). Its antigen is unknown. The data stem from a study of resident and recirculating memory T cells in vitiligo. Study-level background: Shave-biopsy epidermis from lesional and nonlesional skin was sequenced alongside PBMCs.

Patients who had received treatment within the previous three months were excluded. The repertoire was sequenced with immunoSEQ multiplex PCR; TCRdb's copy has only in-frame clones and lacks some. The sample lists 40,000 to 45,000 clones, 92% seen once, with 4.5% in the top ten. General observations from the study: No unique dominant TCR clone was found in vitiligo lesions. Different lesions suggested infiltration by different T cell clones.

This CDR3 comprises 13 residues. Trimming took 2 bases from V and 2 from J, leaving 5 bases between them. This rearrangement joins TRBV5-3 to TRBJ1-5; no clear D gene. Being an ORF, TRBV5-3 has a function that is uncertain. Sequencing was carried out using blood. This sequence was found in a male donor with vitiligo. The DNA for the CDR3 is TGTGCCAGAAGCTTTTTCGGCAATCAGCCCCAGCATTTT. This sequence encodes CARSFFGNQPQHF.